The 6 T cell receptor beta chains below were found in one sample sequenced in a study of beta chain features in type 1 diabetes. Expressed TCRB transcripts were sequenced after all isolated RNA was converted to cDNA. TCRdb's table, derived via immunoSEQ multiplex PCR, lists solely in-frame clones and lacks some. The data hold around 400,000 clones, with less than 15% observed a single time. Sequences were obtained from naive CD4+ T cells from blood. These receptors originate from a woman under 30 in good health.

V gene TRBV7-2 combines with J gene TRBJ2-2; 7 positions agree with TRBD2. Germline values: CDR1 SGHTA, CDR2 FQGNSA. The V gene end was trimmed by 2 bases and the J gene end by 0 bases; junction bases not matched to a gene: 6. The CDR3 sequence is 17 residues long. The CDR3 loop is CASSLQAGDANTGELFF. The CDR3 nucleotides are TGTGCCAGCAGCTTACAGGCGGGAGACGCGAACACCGGGGAGCTGTTTTTT. Complete variable domain (other parts from reference TRBV7-2 and TRBJ2-2): GAGVSQSPSNKVTEKGKDVELRCDPISGHTALYWYRQSLGQGLEFLIYFQGNSAPDKSGLPSDRFSAERTGGSVSTLTIQRTQQEDSAVYLCASSLQAGDANTGELFFGEGSRLTVL.

The J gene is TRBJ2-7, the V gene TRBV7-2, with 11 bases that match TRBD2. Germline V CDR1 and CDR2: SGHTA, FQGNSA. J was trimmed by 7 bases and V by 5 bases; bases with no gene match: 10. This CDR3 contains 15 residues. This CDR3 reads CASSGRTSGLGEQYF. CDR3 nucleotides: TGTGCCAGCAGCGGGAGGACTAGCGGGCTGGGGGAGCAGTACTTC.

This clone showed up just a few times. The chain joins TRBV9 to TRBJ2-1; the D is unclear. The CDR3 loop spans 16 amino acids. Germline V lookup: CDR1 SGDLS, CDR2 YYNGEE. V lost 0 bases, J lost 1 base, and 11 bases lay in between. Here the CDR3 reads CASSVAGLDSYNEQFF. CDR3 coding DNA: TGTGCCAGCAGCGTAGCTGGCCTAGATTCCTACAATGAGCAGTTCTTC.

The chain links TRBV6-6 to TRBJ1-1, with D perhaps TRBD1 (5 bases). Germline assignment: CDR1 MNHNY and CDR2 SVGAGI (reference sequence). Trimming removed 5 bases from V and 4 bases from J, with 11 bases in between. The CDR3 has 13 amino acids. The CDR3 loop is CASSAGYTTEAFF. In DNA, the CDR3 is TGTGCCAGCAGTGCAGGGTATACCACTGAAGCTTTCTTT.

This clone was detected a few times. V usage is TRBV9 and J usage is TRBJ1-5; no definite D call. V was cut by 0 bases and J by 0 bases, with 7 bases left in between. CDR1 is SGDLS and CDR2 is YYNGEE in the germline V gene. This CDR3 is 15 amino acids long. The chain's CDR3 is CASSVDGYSNQPQHF. CDR3 nucleotide sequence: TGTGCCAGCAGCGTAGACGGGTATAGCAATCAGCCCCAGCATTTT.

This clone was observed a handful of times. The chain recombines TRBV4-2 with TRBJ2-1, with 12 bases that match TRBD1. Trimming removed 1 base from V and 2 bases from J; junction bases left unmatched: 6. The CDR3 is 18 amino acids. Germline V gives CDR1 LGHNA, CDR2 YNFKEQ. The chain's CDR3 is CASSQVGGQGAPYNEQFF. As DNA, the CDR3 is TGTGCCAGCAGCCAAGTTGGGGGACAGGGGGCTCCCTACAATGAGCAGTTCTTC.